Presented here are 15 T cell receptor beta chains from one specimen sequenced in a study of cytomegalovirus exposure and HLA in healthy donors. Here immunoSEQ multiplex PCR was the method, and the copy in TCRdb shows in-frame clones only, minus some. Altogether roughly 330,000 clones are present, about nine tenths being singletons, with the ten largest covering about 1%. Specimen: PBMCs. These receptors all come from a woman under 40 in good health and CMV-seropositive.

This clone was observed once. CDR3 in amino acids: CASSPRTATNEKLFF. As DNA, the CDR3 is TGTGCCAGCAGCCCCCGGACAGCAACTAATGAAAAACTGTTTTTT. The chain links TRBV9 to TRBJ1-4, with a possible D match to TRBD1 (6 bases). There are 15 residues in the CDR3. Germline CDR1 SGDLS, CDR2 YYNGEE. V lost 4 bases, J lost 0 bases, and 10 bases lay in between.

V is TRBV18 and J is TRBJ1-1, with D unclear. The length of the CDR3 is 16 residues. Germline V gene data show CDR1 as KGHSH and CDR2 as LQKENI. V shed 3 bases and J shed 3 bases, with 17 bases lying between them. DNA of the CDR3: TGTGCCAGCTCACCGGAACGCGGAGGGTTGTACACTGAAGCTTTCTTT. Translating it yields CASSPERGGLYTEAFF.

Note on this clone: Different DNA sequences within this sample yield the same CDR3. The chain is built from TRBV18 and TRBJ1-3, with D possibly matching TRBD1 (5 bases). Trimming cost V 2 bases and J 0 bases, with 5 bases left between them. Looked up from germline, CDR1 is KGHSH and CDR2 is LQKENI. CDR3 length: 14 residues. The CDR3 protein is CASSPDSSGNTIYF. The CDR3 region has the DNA TGTGCCAGCTCACCAGACAGCTCTGGAAACACCATATATTTT.

This chain connects TRBV5-4 to TRBJ2-2, with a possible D match to TRBD1 (6 bases). The CDR3 length is 17 residues. Deletions cut 1 base from V and 0 bases from J, with 13 bases between. Germline CDR1 SGHNT, CDR2 YYREEE (reference sequence). Here the CDR3 reads CASSLYLQGSNTGELFF. The DNA for the CDR3 is TGTGCCAGCAGCTTGTATCTACAGGGATCGAACACCGGGGAGCTGTTTTTT.

V is TRBV28 and J is TRBJ2-5; tentatively, D is TRBD1 or TRBD2 (5 bases each). Trimming took off 5 bases at V and 1 base at J, with 11 bases between the two ends. CDR3 length: 14 amino acids. Germline V gives CDR1 MDHEN, CDR2 SYDVKM. The CDR3, as DNA: TGTGCCAGCAGTGGGGGTTCGGTCCAAGAGACCCAGTACTTC. Its protein product is CASSGGSVQETQYF. The complete variable domain, with remaining parts taken from reference TRBV28 and TRBJ2-5, reads DVKVTQSSRYLVKRTGEKVFLECVQDMDHENMFWYRQDPGLGLRLIYFSYDVKMKEKGDIPEGYSVSREKKERFSLILESASTNQTSMYLCASSGGSVQETQYFGPGTRLLVL.

The chain links TRBV4-1 to TRBJ2-7; 9 bases are shared with TRBD1. The CDR3 is 19 residues long. J was trimmed by 1 base and V by 4 bases; bases with no gene match: 17. Germline lookup yields CDR1 MGHRA and CDR2 YSYEKL. CDR3 nucleotides: TGCGCCAGCAGCCGAGAACTGAACATACTGGGACAGGGTTCCTACGAGCAGTACTTC. This translates into CASSRELNILGQGSYEQYF.

The J gene is TRBJ2-7, the V gene TRBV4-3, with D possibly being TRBD2 (5 bases). The V gene lost 1 base and the J gene lost 4 bases, with 14 bases spanning the gap. Germline loops: CDR1 LGHNA, CDR2 YSLEER. The CDR3 length is 15 residues. This CDR3 reads CASSQVISALYEQYF. The CDR3 region has the DNA TGCGCCAGCAGCCAAGTCATTAGCGCGCTTTACGAGCAGTACTTC.

The chain joins TRBV4-2 to TRBJ2-1, with D perhaps TRBD1 (6 bases). The CDR3 runs 17 residues. Trimming pared 1 base from V and 10 bases from J, leaving 23 bases between. CDR1 and CDR2 from the germline V gene are LGHNA and YNFKEQ. The CDR3 coding sequence is TGTGCCAGCAGCCAAGGTACCGGGACACGGGTCGGGGAAGAGCAGTTCTTC. Its protein product is CASSQGTGTRVGEEQFF.

This chain uses TRBV6-5 with TRBJ1-4, with D tentatively TRBD1 (5 bases). The germline CDR1 and CDR2 sequences are MNHEY and SVGAGI. The CDR3 totals 16 residues. The germline V and J ends were trimmed by 1 base and 0 bases, with 9 bases remaining between them. CDR3: CASSYWRGATNEKLFF. As DNA, the CDR3 is TGTGCCAGCAGTTACTGGAGGGGTGCAACTAATGAAAAACTGTTTTTT.

The chain uses TRBV5-6 and TRBJ2-7; 12 nucleotides line up with TRBD2. Germline V gene lookup returns CDR1 SGHDT and CDR2 YYEEEE. The CDR3 is made up of 15 amino acids. Trimming removed 0 bases from V and 4 bases from J; junction bases left unmatched: 2. CDR3 sequence (DNA): TGTGCCAGCAGCTTGGGACTAGCGGGAGTGTACGAGCAGTACTTC. It encodes CASSLGLAGVYEQYF.

The chain joins TRBV6-5 to TRBJ1-2, with D perhaps TRBD1 (5 bases). Trimming took off 6 bases at V and 4 bases at J, with 12 bases between the two ends. This CDR3 comprises 13 residues. Germline V gene data show CDR1 as MNHEY and CDR2 as SVGAGI. DNA for the CDR3: TGTGCCAGCAGATTTGACAGAAGCTATGGCTACACCTTC. Its translation: CASRFDRSYGYTF.

CDR3 residues: CASSPRGGGVTDTQYF. The CDR3 region has the DNA TGTGCCAGTAGTCCACGAGGAGGGGGCGTCACAGATACGCAGTATTTT. The chain links TRBV19 to TRBJ2-3, with D possibly TRBD1 on 7 matching bases. V was pared by 5 bases and J by 2 bases, with 17 bases between. This CDR3 is 16 amino acids long. CDR1 LNHDA and CDR2 SQIVND come from the germline V gene (reference sequence).

The chain links TRBV7-3 to TRBJ2-3; D remains unclear. In germline, CDR1 is SGHTA, CDR2 FQGTGA. Trimming left V 1 base short and J 0 bases short, with 8 bases between. The length of the CDR3 is 15 residues. The CDR3 nucleotides are TGTGCCAGCAGCTTAATGAGTTCTAGCACAGATACGCAGTATTTT. It specifies CASSLMSSSTDTQYF.

The DNA for the CDR3 is TGTGCCAGCAGTCAGAAACCCTACGAGCAGTACTTC. Its translation: CASSQKPYEQYF. The gene calls are TRBV28 and TRBJ2-7; D not certain. Germline V lookup: CDR1 MDHEN, CDR2 SYDVKM. The CDR3 length is 12 residues. V shed 5 bases and J shed 2 bases, with 7 bases lying between them.

Worth noting for this clone: In the same sample, other DNA sequences code for this CDR3. The V call is TRBV7-6, the J call TRBJ2-7; TRBD1 aligns across 7 bases. Germline trimming cut 1 base from V and 3 bases from J; bases unmatched to any gene: 3. Germline assignment: CDR1 SGHVS and CDR2 FNYEAQ. The CDR3 has 14 amino acids. CDR3 protein: CASSLDRGSYEQYF. In DNA, the CDR3 is TGTGCCAGCAGCTTAGACAGGGGTAGCTACGAGCAGTACTTC.